This T cell receptor (beta chain) is from a study of blood T cell repertoires in COVID-19. V was shortened by 7 bases and J by 7 bases, with 7 bases between the two germline ends. Germline V gives CDR1 SNHLY, CDR2 FYNNEI. This CDR3 comprises 11 residues. The repertoire was sequenced with immunoSEQ multiplex PCR; TCRdb's copy has only in-frame clones and lacks some. Among some 200,000 clones, roughly nine tenths were seen once, and the ten largest hold less than 3.5%. The chain links TRBV2 to TRBJ2-2, with D maybe TRBD2 (5 bases). Sequenced input: peripheral blood. This TCR came from a man between 65 and 85 years old with acute or convalescent COVID-19. The CDR3: CASNRGGELFF. The CDR3 DNA reads as TGTGCCAGCAACCGGGGCGGGGAGCTGTTTTTT. Full variable domain (missing parts from reference TRBV2 and TRBJ2-2): EPEVTQTPSHQVTQMGQEVILRCVPISNHLYFYWYRQILGQKVEFLVSFYNNEISEKSEIFDDQFSVERPDGSNFTLKIRSTKLEDSAMYFCASNRGGELFFGEGSRLTVL.